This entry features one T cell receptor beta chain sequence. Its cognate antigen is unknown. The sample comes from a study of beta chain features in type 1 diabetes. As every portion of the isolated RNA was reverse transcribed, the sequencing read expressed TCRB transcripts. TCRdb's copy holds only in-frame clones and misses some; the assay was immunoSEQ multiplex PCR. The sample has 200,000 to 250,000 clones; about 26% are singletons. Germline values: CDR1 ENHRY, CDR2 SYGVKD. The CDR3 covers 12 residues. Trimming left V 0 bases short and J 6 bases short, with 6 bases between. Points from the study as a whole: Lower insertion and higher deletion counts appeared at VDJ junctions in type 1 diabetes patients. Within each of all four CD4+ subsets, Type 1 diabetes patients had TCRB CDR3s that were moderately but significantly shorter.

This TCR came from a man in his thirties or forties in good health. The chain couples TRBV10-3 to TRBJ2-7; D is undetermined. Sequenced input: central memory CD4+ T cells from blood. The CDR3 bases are TGTGCCATCAGTGAGTCGAAGGGCGAGCAGTACTTC. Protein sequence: CAISESKGEQYF.